This T cell receptor (beta chain) is from a study of cytomegalovirus exposure and HLA in healthy donors (dated by TCRdb to about 2017). At the level of the whole study: According to an earlier analysis of around 600 of the donors, 150 million to 200 million T cells yielded 120 million or so unique TCR beta sequences and roughly 280 Gb of sequence data. In a later analysis, previously published TCR beta repertoires from 550 to 750 donors were re-analyzed and high-resolution HLA genotyping was added so that TCR occurrence patterns could be studied. Donor age, sex, ethnicity and CMV serostatus were collected together with the repertoire data. Roughly 320 gigabases of sequencing data and 75 million to 85 million unique TCR sequences made up an early release that covered 500 to 700 HLA-typed donors. The number of donors typed differed by locus, with about 629-630 for A, B, C, DRB1 and DQB1, around 500 for DQA1, 606 for DPA1, and about 450 for DPB1. The aim of the study was to test whether cataloging public T cell receptors could identify signatures of past pathogen exposure. In a later genetic analysis, genome-wide SNP genotypes for about three fifths of the roughly 670 donors were used, and that subset was treated as a discovery cohort. Rather than using new phenotypic data, the later analysis identified candidate immune exposures from TCR beta sequences and from how often those sequences occurred across donors. The T cell repertoires of several hundred subjects were profiled by immunosequencing and related to cytomegalovirus serostatus. HLA typing included class I and class II loci at four-digit resolution. To predict cytomegalovirus infection status, the study brought together high-throughput TCR immunosequencing, statistical association of individual TCRs with disease status, and machine learning. About five DR-DQ haplotypes were treated as single units for association and clustering because of strong linkage in the cohort. Among roughly 370 genotyped donors of the cohort, an average of approximately 250,000 unique TCR beta nucleotide sequences were sequenced per donor, roughly 18% of them non-productive. Among the approximately 400 genotyped donors, approximately 82% belonged to the genetic ancestry cluster associated with self-reported Caucasian donors. All discovery cohort repertoires had been generated using a single sequencing platform. To decide whether each TCR beta V gene segment behaved as functional or pseudogenic, an earlier analysis of some 580 of the donors relied on high-throughput TCR beta sequencing. Along with the approximately 670-subject first cohort, a separate validation cohort of 120 different subjects was used. Broader findings and caveats from the paper: Correlated functional status among segregating V segments might reflect linkage disequilibrium, but an unknown experimental factor could not be ruled out. For the cohort, immune exposure information was limited to CMV serostatus. It was suggested by the authors that the approach could potentially be generalized to other disease states and immunological phenotypes. Presence/absence analyses assumed roughly uniform sequencing depth across donors, an assumption that may not hold. In the study, about 150 TCR beta chains were listed as associated with cytomegalovirus. In a later analysis, most CMV-associated TCR beta chains were found to appear HLA-restricted, with HLA associations seemingly driven largely by CMV exposure. Cytomegalovirus status was reported to be diagnosed by the classifier with high specificity and sensitivity in both the original and validation cohorts. In a later genetic analysis, fewer N-insertions in productive TCRs were reported among donors in an Asian-associated ancestry cluster than the approximately 710-donor mean. In a later analysis, HLA-associated TCR beta chains showed more clonal expansion and lower generation probabilities than non-associated chains that were equally common. Approximately 18 rarely observed V segments, including chromosome 9 orphons, were excluded from the earlier analysis of just under 600 of the donors because counts were too low. In vitro tests confirmed that a few of the cytomegalovirus-associated TCR beta chains recognize cytomegalovirus antigens. Because HLA typing was unavailable for some donors at each locus, only the typed subset was used in association tests. When HLA alleles, especially DR and DQ, strongly co-occurred, TCR associations were difficult to assign to individual alleles. This cohort had only TCR beta chains sequenced, and the lack of alpha or paired-chain data limited which features could be detected. While some public TCRs were present in many individuals, most TCR sequences turned up only very rarely across donors. A group of highly shared sequence variants was considered likely to be a technical artifact of the sequencing pipeline. In an earlier analysis of approximately 590 of the donors, most TCR beta V segments were observed in productive rearrangements about 87% or about 30% of the time, broadly matching IMGT annotations. Specific HLA alleles were associated with 15,000 to 20,000 TCR beta sequences at a false discovery rate of 0.05 in a later analysis. According to a later analysis, parvovirus B19, influenza, CMV and Epstein-Barr virus appeared linked to several top co-occurrence clusters. A further reported finding was that TCR beta sequences accurately predicted the HLA-A and HLA-B alleles for most subjects in the first cohort. V-gene and J-gene trimming of TCR beta chains was associated with a missense DCLRE1C variant in a later genetic analysis, and the association was replicated in an independent cohort. According to a later analysis, TCR association rates differed among HLA loci, with DRB1 alleles showing the most associated TCRs and HLA-C alleles showing the fewest.

The cohort comprised around 700 healthy bone marrow donors. At the time of sampling, every cohort member was nominally healthy, though immune exposures that went unrecorded were likely present. The donor was CMV seropositive and belonged to the group of over 250 seropositive cohort members. A peripheral blood sample was provided by each donor, and peripheral blood mononuclear cells were used for TCR beta sequencing. Genomic DNA was extracted from the blood cell samples with the Qiagen DNeasy Blood Extraction Kit. Libraries came from the immunoSEQ multiplex PCR assay. The multiplex PCR relied on a mix of 60 forward primers for TCR Vbeta segments and 13 reverse primers for TCR Jbeta segments. The CDR3 region of rearranged TCR beta genes was amplified from genomic DNA with a multiplex PCR assay. Amplified TCR beta libraries were sequenced as 87-base-pair reads on the Illumina HiSeq System. The paper's data handling went like this. Across the roughly 600 repertoires, a later analysis counted some 80 million unique TCR beta chains, 9.5 million to 13 million of which were shared by at least two donors. Raw reads were error-corrected and collapsed into unique sequences by a nearest-neighbor algorithm in which closely related sequences were merged to remove PCR and sequencing errors. CDR3 sequences were aligned to IMGT reference sequences to assign V, D and J gene segments. Each retained sequence needed at least a six-nucleotide match to both a V gene segment and a J gene segment. A rearrangement counted as productive if the CDR3 had no stop codons and remained in frame with V and J, and every other rearrangement counted as non-productive. CDR3 was defined by IMGT convention, running from the second conserved V-encoded cysteine to the conserved J-encoded phenylalanine. In an earlier analysis of just under 600 of the donors, sequences lacking an unambiguous match to a single V gene segment were excluded. An earlier analysis of about 590 of the donors classified V segments as functional when productive rearrangements were above 56.7% and as segregating when the standard deviation between donors was above 5%. A statistical classification framework was built for diagnosing cytomegalovirus status from the catalog of TCR beta chain sequences. A later analysis assigned V and J genes by comparing TCR nucleotide sequences with IMGT/GENE-DB human TR gene sequences. A later analysis assigned CDR3 sequences and most-parsimonious VDJ recombination scenarios with the TCRdist pipeline. A later analysis defined each TCR beta chain by its CDR3 amino acid sequence plus V-gene family, and excluded reads lacking a unique V-gene family. A later analysis removed roughly 590 highly shared, low-generation-probability nucleotide sequences to deal with suspected cross-contamination and a sequencing artifact. In a later analysis, a clonal expansion index for each public chain was calculated from normalized within-repertoire ranks of inferred template counts. Generation probabilities in a later analysis came from a VDJ recombination model fitted to out-of-frame rearrangements, and those results were checked against IGoR. Hypergeometric tests were used in a later analysis to score TCR-TCR, TCR-HLA and TCR-CMV co-occurrence, with a repertoire-size bias correction applied to the TCR pairs. A later analysis estimated false discovery rates by permuting HLA or CMV assignments 20 times. A later analysis grouped co-occurring TCRs with DBSCAN, adding TCRdist sequence similarity when clustering within HLA-allele-positive subsets. For co-occurrence clustering, repertoires with fewer than 30,000 or more than 120,000 public chains were excluded, along with roughly five repertoires with anomalous nucleotide sharing. TCRdb re-hosts the immuneACCESS table, in-frame sequences only. Its copies lack some clones; in the studies checked, an unresolved V gene accounts for under half of them, and the cause for the rest is not known. V and J calls and clone size are as listed in that table; D and trimming were resolved from the DNA. The sample data list roughly 100,000 clones, and roughly 79% of these were observed just once. 5.8% of the sample is held by the ten biggest clonotypes.

As to this clone: This receptor's antigen is unknown. The input lacks base qualities; no much larger clone sits a single base away.

The sample taken for sequencing was PBMCs. The origin of this receptor is a man between 60 and 75 years old in good health and CMV-seropositive.

The bases are TGTGCAAGTCGCCCCGGACTAGCGGGGAGGTTGGGCAAAAACATTCAGTACTTC. This codes for CASRPGLAGRLGKNIQYF. Recombination linked TRBV12-2 to TRBJ2-4; TRBD2, the D gene given by the table, was not confirmed from the DNA. TRBV12-2 is designated a pseudogene. The CDR3, cysteine through phenylalanine, is 18 amino acids long. Only CDR3 DNA is held: 54 bases, read in frame from base 1.